This T cell receptor beta chain was identified during a study of identical twins. Study observations and caveats: Memory repertoires showed no such pattern, whereas abundant cord blood beta clonotypes carried fewer insertions.

Each donor (without exception) was a healthy Caucasian. Germline V gives CDR1 DFQATT, CDR2 SNEGSKA (reference sequence). V gave up 3 bases and J gave up 9 bases, with 24 bases separating them. The length of the CDR3 is 15 residues. Notes on this clonotype: What it binds is unknown.

Template switching introduced a universal primer site, and the cDNA bore unique molecular identifiers. In TCRdb, the 5' RACE reads were re-called with MiXCR into one record per CDR3 protein. The data hold some 560,000 distinct CDR3 sequences, with 9% to 10% observed a single time. These data were likewise used in another study, on yellow fever vaccine responses in identical twins.

The specimen was PBMCs. This TCR came from a woman aged 18-29 years in good health. The chain has TRBV20-1 and TRBJ2-7; D may be TRBD1 (5 bases). CDR3 protein: CSARGIKGRPRVQYF. The DNA for the CDR3 is TGCAGTGCTAGGGGGATTAAGGGGCGTCCTCGGGTGCAGTACTTC.